This record covers a single TCR beta chain. This clonotype was recorded at least ten times. The target of this receptor is not known. Base-call qualities are not available, and no considerably larger clone is one nucleotide away. This entry comes from a study of blood T cells in healthy people across ages (dated by TCRdb to 2015 to 2017). In terms of the full investigation: In model experiments, template switching captured about one uniquely barcoded TCR beta cDNA molecule for every two T cells. For two donors (one aged 18 to 29 and one aged 80 or older), the study analyzed two additional independent replicas of 1 million unique cDNA reads from the same blood draw. To avoid experimental bias, donors of different ages were spread randomly across the sequencing lanes. Using deep sequencing normalized with unique cDNA molecular identifiers, the study measured how TCR beta repertoire diversity changes with age. Four age groups were formed from the donors: young (average 16 years), middle-aged (approximately 42), aged (around 68) and long-lived (approximately 78).

The donors were roughly 40 Caucasian individuals from Russia, aged 6 to 90 years, who were systemically healthy. Roughly 9 milliliters of peripheral blood were drawn from each donor into EDTA-treated Vacutainer tubes. Ficoll-Paque density-gradient centrifugation was used to isolate PBMCs, with at least 7 million per sample. Total RNA was extracted from PBMCs with Trizol reagent, with at least 6 micrograms obtained per sample. Naive CD45RAhigh/CD27high T cell percentages were measured by flow cytometry on a PBMC aliquot from every donor. Trimming costs V 8 bases and J 3 bases, and their ends lie 23 bases apart. Including the terminal cysteine and phenylalanine, the CDR3 comprises 16 residues. Here the CDR3 DNA is all that survives: 48 bases in frame from base 1. The germline V gene yields SQVTM for CDR1 and ANQGSEA for CDR2. The paper's findings and limits, for the study overall: Observed TCR beta diversity per million T cells fell roughly linearly with age, and a significant reduction was already apparent by age around 39. Conclusive comparison of naive and antigen-experienced compartments was prevented by the profiling of bulk unsorted PBMCs. Because donor CMV infection status was unknown, age-related changes in expanded clonotypes were potentially confounded. Estimates of total diversity based on one million sequenced T cells were considered lower bounds and underestimates. Compared with the aged group, the long-lived group had more naive CD4+ T cells, fewer expanded clones and increased TCR diversity, suggesting age selection. A strong correlation was found between observed TCR beta diversity and the percentage of naive T cells measured by flow cytometry.

Library prep was done by 5' RACE. These reads were obtained on an Illumina HiSeq 2500. A second PCR of roughly 6 to 11 cycles was run with a J-beta primer mix and a sample-barcoded 5' primer. Each TCR beta cDNA molecule received a unique molecular identifier from a template-switch 5' adaptor carrying 12 random nucleotides. Each sample yielded at least 2.5 million CDR3-containing paired-end reads. The Mint cDNA synthesis kit, primed by a TRBC-specific oligonucleotide, was used to synthesize first-strand cDNA from all RNA. Following uracil-DNA glycosylase treatment, all cDNA underwent a first 18-cycle PCR with the universal primers M1SS and BC2_uni_R. As for the original processing: Each sample was normalized by randomly selecting 1 million high-quality reads, each carrying a distinct molecular identifier. Reads sharing molecular identifiers were discarded rather than binned into consensus sequences. MiTCR, with a Q25 quality threshold and the strictest error-elimination algorithm, was used for CDR3 identification, clonotype clustering and error correction. Lower-bound total TCR beta diversity was estimated with a nonparametric unseen species model using Euler transformation. The public reads were quality trimmed at Q25 with fastp and then assembled into clones with MiXCR by TCRdb, keeping productive beta chains. Every entry covers one CDR3 protein and lists the most common genes and DNA from its rows. These V and J calls originate from TCRdb's pipeline instead of the authors' own analysis. For this sample the table gives some 1 million distinct CDR3 sequences, of which 45% were detected only once. The leading ten clones occupy approximately 20% of the sample.

The rearranged segments are TRBV29-1 and TRBJ2-1; no confident D gene assignment can be made. Sequences were obtained from blood. The source of this sequence is a woman aged 55-69 years in good health. The CDR3 has the sequence CSPVLLDPEHYNEQFF. The bases read TGCAGCCCCGTTCTACTGGACCCCGAGCACTACAATGAGCAGTTCTTC.